The rows below give T cell receptor beta chains drawn from one sample of a study of cytomegalovirus exposure and HLA in healthy donors. Clones were read by immunoSEQ multiplex PCR, and TCRdb kept only the in-frame ones, dropping some. Of hundreds of thousands of clones in the sample, around 86% were seen once. Sequencing input: PBMCs. These receptors were taken from a woman in her 30s in good health and CMV-seropositive. Each CDR3 is given with its conserved first and last residue. D genes are given only for firm matches. The size field is filled for only some rows; it gives once, few, many or a size class.

j_call: TRBJ2-7
d_call: TRBD2
clone_size: -
v_call: TRBV9
cdr3_aa: CASSPGGRDEQYF
cdr3_nt: TGTGCCAGCAGCCCCGGCGGGAGGGACGAGCAGTACTTC

j_call: TRBJ2-1
d_call: TRBD2
clone_size: -
v_call: TRBV7-9
cdr3_aa: CASSFMGGKAGKGQFF
cdr3_nt: TGTGCCAGCAGCTTTATGGGGGGGAAAGCTGGGAAGGGGCAGTTCTTC

j_call: TRBJ2-2
d_call: -
clone_size: -
v_call: TRBV10-2
cdr3_aa: CASIGVMARAGELFF
cdr3_nt: TGCGCCAGCATAGGGGTTATGGCCAGGGCCGGGGAGCTGTTTTTT

j_call: TRBJ2-3
d_call: TRBD2
clone_size: -
v_call: TRBV5-1
cdr3_aa: CASSLTSAYTDTQYF
cdr3_nt: TGCGCCAGCAGCTTGACTAGCGCCTACACAGATACGCAGTATTTT

j_call: TRBJ2-7
d_call: -
clone_size: -
v_call: TRBV5-1
cdr3_aa: CASSFRTDYEQYF
cdr3_nt: TGCGCCAGCAGCTTCAGGACAGACTACGAGCAGTACTTC

j_call: TRBJ2-7
d_call: -
clone_size: -
v_call: TRBV9
cdr3_aa: CASSVGGAGEQYF
cdr3_nt: TGTGCCAGCAGCGTAGGGGGAGCTGGCGAGCAGTACTTC

j_call: TRBJ1-2
d_call: -
clone_size: -
v_call: TRBV5-1
cdr3_aa: CASSPRGRDYGYTF
cdr3_nt: TGCGCCAGCAGCCCCCGCGGCAGGGACTATGGCTACACCTTC

j_call: TRBJ2-3
d_call: -
clone_size: -
v_call: TRBV7-9
cdr3_aa: CASSLRQISTDTQYF
cdr3_nt: TGTGCCAGCAGCCTAAGACAGATTAGCACAGATACGCAGTATTTT

j_call: TRBJ1-5
d_call: -
clone_size: -
v_call: TRBV28
cdr3_aa: CASSQTGNSNQPQHF
cdr3_nt: TGTGCCAGCAGCCAGACGGGAAATAGCAATCAGCCCCAGCATTTT

j_call: TRBJ2-1
d_call: -
clone_size: -
v_call: TRBV21-1
cdr3_aa: CASSKEPGADNEQFF
cdr3_nt: TGTGCCAGCAGCAAAGAGCCAGGGGCAGACAATGAGCAGTTCTTC

j_call: TRBJ2-5
d_call: TRBD2
clone_size: -
v_call: TRBV9
cdr3_aa: CASSVTSEGGETQYF
cdr3_nt: TGTGCCAGCAGCGTGACTAGCGAGGGGGGGGAGACCCAGTACTTC

j_call: TRBJ1-4
d_call: TRBD1
clone_size: -
v_call: TRBV10-2
cdr3_aa: CASTNRGLTTNEKLFF
cdr3_nt: TGCGCCAGCACGAACAGGGGATTAACAACTAATGAAAAACTGTTTTTT

j_call: TRBJ2-3
d_call: -
clone_size: -
v_call: TRBV27
cdr3_aa: CASSLSGATDTQYF
cdr3_nt: TGTGCCAGCAGTTTGTCTGGGGCCACAGATACGCAGTATTTT

j_call: TRBJ2-1
d_call: -
clone_size: -
v_call: TRBV7-2
cdr3_aa: CASSLGYSTGSPFF
cdr3_nt: TGTGCCAGCAGCTTAGGCTACTCGACTGGCAGCCCGTTCTTC

j_call: TRBJ2-7
d_call: -
clone_size: once
v_call: TRBV7-3
cdr3_aa: CAIPLSYEQYF
cdr3_nt: TGTGCCATACCCCTAAGCTACGAGCAGTACTTC

j_call: TRBJ1-2
d_call: -
clone_size: -
v_call: TRBV11-2
cdr3_aa: CASSGWTDTRDYGYTF
cdr3_nt: TGTGCCAGCAGCGGCTGGACAGACACAAGGGACTATGGCTACACCTTC

j_call: TRBJ2-5
d_call: TRBD1
clone_size: once
v_call: TRBV28
cdr3_aa: CASSSLSGGLETQYF
cdr3_nt: TGTGCCAGCAGTTCTTTGTCAGGGGGTCTCGAGACCCAGTACTTC

j_call: TRBJ2-4
d_call: -
clone_size: -
v_call: TRBV19
cdr3_aa: CASIPPGTKNIQYF
cdr3_nt: TGTGCCAGTATTCCCCCAGGAACCAAAAACATTCAGTACTTC

j_call: TRBJ2-3
d_call: -
clone_size: once
v_call: TRBV27
cdr3_aa: CASSLSTGTFWDTQYF
cdr3_nt: TGTGCCAGCAGTTTATCTACGGGGACTTTCTGGGATACGCAGTATTTT

j_call: TRBJ2-3
d_call: -
clone_size: -
v_call: TRBV9
cdr3_aa: CASTLAGINTDTQYF
cdr3_nt: TGTGCCAGCACTTTAGCAGGGATTAACACAGATACGCAGTATTTT

j_call: TRBJ2-5
d_call: TRBD2
clone_size: -
v_call: TRBV7-9
cdr3_aa: CASSLGAGGQETQYF
cdr3_nt: TGTGCCAGCAGCTTAGGGGCGGGAGGGCAAGAGACCCAGTACTTC

j_call: TRBJ2-7
d_call: -
clone_size: -
v_call: TRBV4-1
cdr3_aa: CASSQGLGDYEQYF
cdr3_nt: TGCGCCAGCAGCCAGGGTCTAGGCGATTACGAGCAGTACTTC

j_call: TRBJ1-1
d_call: TRBD1
clone_size: -
v_call: TRBV5-1
cdr3_aa: CASSFPDRGAEAFF
cdr3_nt: TGCGCCAGCAGCTTCCCCGACAGGGGGGCTGAAGCTTTCTTT

j_call: TRBJ2-3
d_call: TRBD2
clone_size: -
v_call: TRBV27
cdr3_aa: CASSTPIGAGGLDTQYF
cdr3_nt: TGTGCCAGCAGTACCCCGATTGGGGCGGGAGGGCTCGATACGCAGTATTTT

j_call: TRBJ2-3
d_call: -
clone_size: -
v_call: TRBV5-1
cdr3_aa: CASSWGLGADTQYF
cdr3_nt: TGCGCCAGCAGCTGGGGCTTAGGGGCAGATACGCAGTATTTT

j_call: TRBJ2-1
d_call: -
clone_size: few
v_call: TRBV6-6
cdr3_aa: CASSPDGYNEQFF
cdr3_nt: TGTGCCAGCAGTCCCGACGGGTACAATGAGCAGTTCTTC

j_call: TRBJ1-2
d_call: -
clone_size: -
v_call: TRBV2
cdr3_aa: CASLSRGRQTNYGYTF
cdr3_nt: TGTGCCAGCCTATCCAGAGGTCGACAGACTAACTATGGCTACACCTTC